This is a list of T cell receptor beta chains from one sample in a study of T cell responses to AZD1222 COVID-19 vaccine. Profiled with immunoSEQ multiplex PCR; TCRdb holds only in-frame clones, not every one. The sample yields roughly 120,000 clones, about nine tenths seen once. The source was peripheral blood, collected on day 0 of AZD1222 vaccination. The source of these receptors is an adult in good health. Both conserved end residues are part of each CDR3. Each record gives: CDR3 DNA, CDR3 protein, clone size, V gene, D gene, J gene. D genes are given only for firm matches. A clone size is listed for some rows: how often the clone was seen (once, few, many), or a class if it is expanded.

CDR3nt: TGTGCCTGGAGTAAGGGGACGGGTCAGCCCCAGCATTTT
CDR3aa: CAWSKGTGQPQHF
abundance: NA
v_gene: TRBV30
d_gene: NA
j_gene: TRBJ1-5

CDR3nt: TGTGCCAGCAGCCCTGGGGTAGCGGGGGCCGGGGAGACCCAGTACTTC
CDR3aa: CASSPGVAGAGETQYF
abundance: NA
v_gene: TRBV11-3
d_gene: TRBD2
j_gene: TRBJ2-5

CDR3nt: TGTGCCAGCAGTTTAGTGGCGGGAGGACCGCAGTATTTT
CDR3aa: CASSLVAGGPQYF
abundance: NA
v_gene: TRBV3-1/TRBV3-2
d_gene: TRBD2
j_gene: TRBJ2-3

CDR3nt: TGTGCCAGCAGTGATGCGGCAGGGGGCTTAAGCTCCTATAATTCACCCCTCCACTTT
CDR3aa: CASSDAAGGLSSYNSPLHF
abundance: few
v_gene: TRBV6-1
d_gene: TRBD1
j_gene: TRBJ1-6

CDR3nt: TGTGCCTGGACCACCGGGACGGCACGCGAGCAGTACTTC
CDR3aa: CAWTTGTAREQYF
abundance: NA
v_gene: TRBV30
d_gene: NA
j_gene: TRBJ2-7

CDR3nt: TGTGCCAGTAGTCCCAACGGACAGACAGCTAATTCACCCCTCCACTTT
CDR3aa: CASSPNGQTANSPLHF
abundance: NA
v_gene: TRBV19
d_gene: NA
j_gene: TRBJ1-6

CDR3nt: TGCGCCAGCAGCTTTGGGAGAAACGAGCAGTACTTC
CDR3aa: CASSFGRNEQYF
abundance: NA
v_gene: TRBV5-1
d_gene: NA
j_gene: TRBJ2-7

CDR3nt: TGTGCCAGCAGTTTGGGTCGGGCTCAGCCCCAGCATTTT
CDR3aa: CASSLGRAQPQHF
abundance: NA
v_gene: TRBV27
d_gene: NA
j_gene: TRBJ1-5

CDR3nt: TGTGCCAGTAGTATAGGGGCAAGGACTTTGAACACCGGGGAGCTGTTTTTT
CDR3aa: CASSIGARTLNTGELFF
abundance: NA
v_gene: TRBV19
d_gene: NA
j_gene: TRBJ2-2

CDR3nt: TGTGCCAGCTCACCGGCAGGGGCGGAAAACACCATATATTTT
CDR3aa: CASSPAGAENTIYF
abundance: NA
v_gene: TRBV18
d_gene: NA
j_gene: TRBJ1-3

CDR3nt: TGTGCCAGCACCCTAGGACAGGGGACCACTGAAGCTTTCTTT
CDR3aa: CASTLGQGTTEAFF
abundance: NA
v_gene: TRBV6-5
d_gene: TRBD1
j_gene: TRBJ1-1